A selection of T cell receptor beta chains follows, all from one sample in a study of blood T cells in healthy people across ages. Via MiXCR, TCRdb re-called the 5' RACE reads, giving one row per CDR3 protein. The top ten clones hold 20% to 25% of a sample with about 970,000 distinct CDR3 sequences, about 51% of them seen once. Material for sequencing was blood. The receptors here all came from a woman between 55 and 75 years old in good health. Each CDR3 is given with its conserved first and last residue. D genes are given only for firm matches. Size tells how often a clone was seen (once, few, many) or the class of an expanded clone, and some rows leave it out.

clone size	V gene	J gene	D gene	CDR3 DNA	CDR3 protein
few	TRBV29-1	TRBJ2-5	TRBD1	TGCAGCGTGAGGACAGGGCGCATCCAAGAGACCCAGTACTTC	CSVRTGRIQETQYF
-	TRBV12-3/TRBV12-4	TRBJ2-5	-	TGTGCCAGCAGTTTAGGTTCGCGCCAAGAGACCCAGTACTTC	CASSLGSRQETQYF
-	TRBV29-1	TRBJ2-7	-	TGCAGCGTTGCACCCGGGGCCCCCTACGAGCAGTACTTC	CSVAPGAPYEQYF
-	TRBV10-1	TRBJ2-7	TRBD2	TGCGCCAGCTGGCCCCCGGTTCTAGCGGGCACTACCTACGAGCAGTACTTC	CASWPPVLAGTTYEQYF
-	TRBV7-9	TRBJ1-5	-	TGTGCCAGCAGCTTAGCGAAGTTTAGCAATCAGCCCCAGCATTTT	CASSLAKFSNQPQHF
once	TRBV12-3/TRBV12-4	TRBJ2-7	-	TGTGCCAGCAGTCCCCCGCGGGGAGGCTCCTACGAGCAGTACTTC	CASSPPRGGSYEQYF
once	TRBV4-2	TRBJ2-7	-	TGTGCCAGCAGCCAGCCACGGCAGGGAGTCTCCTACGAGCAGTACTTC	CASSQPRQGVSYEQYF
-	TRBV7-8	TRBJ1-2	-	TGTGCCAGCAGCTTGGGTCAACTCCCAGCCTCGGCCTATGGCTACACCTTC	CASSLGQLPASAYGYTF
-	TRBV20-1	TRBJ1-4	-	TGCAGTGCTAGGATGGGGTCGGCTTTTAATGAAAAACTGTTTTTT	CSARMGSAFNEKLFF
-	TRBV10-3	TRBJ2-5	-	TGTGCCATCAGTGCTGCATTGCAAGAGACCCAGTACTTC	CAISAALQETQYF
few	TRBV4-1	TRBJ2-7	-	TGCGCCAGCAGCCAAGCCCCCGGGGACGAGCAGTACTTC	CASSQAPGDEQYF
-	TRBV29-1	TRBJ1-2	-	TGCAGCGCTGTCGACAGTGTCTATGGCTACACCTTC	CSAVDSVYGYTF
few	TRBV6-1	TRBJ1-2	-	TGTGCCGGCTCCGGGAGAGGGACCTGGGGCTACACCTTC	CAGSGRGTWGYTF
-	TRBV6-5	TRBJ2-7	-	TGTGCCAGCAGTTCGGGACCGGGACTGGCCACCCACGAGCAGTACTTC	CASSSGPGLATHEQYF
-	TRBV20-1	TRBJ2-1	-	TGCAGTGCTAGTCCCTCTGGGGGCAATGAGCAGTTCTTC	CSASPSGGNEQFF
-	TRBV7-2	TRBJ2-5	TRBD1	TGTGCCAGCAGCTTGGGACAGGGAGTTGACCAAGAGACCCAGTACTTC	CASSLGQGVDQETQYF
-	TRBV20-1	TRBJ1-5	-	TGCAGTGCTAGTAGGAGACCCGGGGGACCCCAGCATTTT	CSASRRPGGPQHF
-	TRBV20-1	TRBJ2-3	-	TGCAGTGCGCGGTTTCCCGGCACAGATACGCAGTATTTT	CSARFPGTDTQYF
-	TRBV7-9	TRBJ2-1	TRBD2	TGTGCCAGCAGCTTGGTGACTAGCGGGAGAGGTGATGAGCAGTTCTTC	CASSLVTSGRGDEQFF
-	TRBV6-1	TRBJ2-5	-	TGTGCCAGCAGTAACAGGGACGGAGAGGCCCAGTACTTC	CASSNRDGEAQYF
-	TRBV7-8	TRBJ1-5	-	TGTGCCAGCCACCGGGGGCGTAGCAATCAGCCCCAGCATTTT	CASHRGRSNQPQHF
many	TRBV7-9	TRBJ2-5	-	TGTGCCAGCAGCTTAGTAAGCAGTCAAGAGACCCAGTACTTC	CASSLVSSQETQYF
-	TRBV5-1	TRBJ2-3	-	TGCGCCAGCAGCAGCAACCCCACCGGATCAGGGACAGATACGCAGTATTTT	CASSSNPTGSGTDTQYF
few	TRBV7-2	TRBJ1-5	-	TGTGCCAGTAGCTTAGGGCAGACGAGCAATCAGCCCCAGCATTTT	CASSLGQTSNQPQHF
-	TRBV29-1	TRBJ1-5	TRBD1	TGCAGCGTTTGGGACAGGGGTGCCAATCAGCCCCAGCATTTT	CSVWDRGANQPQHF
-	TRBV7-2	TRBJ2-3	-	TGTGCCAGCAGCTCCCTCCGGGGTGCGGGATTAGATACGCAGTATTTT	CASSSLRGAGLDTQYF
few	TRBV10-3	TRBJ2-5	-	TGTGCCATCAGTGAGTTAAAAGAGACCCAGTACTTC	CAISELKETQYF
-	TRBV7-9	TRBJ2-5	TRBD2	TGTGCCAGCAGCTTAGCGAGAACAGCTGCTAGCGGGGGGACCCAAGAGACCCAGTACTTC	CASSLARTAASGGTQETQYF
few	TRBV9	TRBJ2-3	-	TGTGCCAGCAGCGTATCCCGATACCCCGGGCGCACAGATACGCAGTATTTT	CASSVSRYPGRTDTQYF
few	TRBV6-2/TRBV6-3	TRBJ2-7	TRBD1	TGTGCCAGCAGGCCGGGACAGGGGAACTCCTACGAGCAGTACTTC	CASRPGQGNSYEQYF
-	TRBV12-3/TRBV12-4	TRBJ2-3	TRBD2	TGTGCCAGCAGTTTCTCCTGGCGGGAGTACCCTACGCAGTATTTT	CASSFSWREYPTQYF
-	TRBV7-7	TRBJ2-3	TRBD2	TGTGCCAGCAGCTCCGGGACTAGCGGAGGGGGGGATACGCAGTATTTT	CASSSGTSGGGDTQYF
-	TRBV20-1	TRBJ1-2	-	TGCAGTGCTAGTTCGTTCGGCAGGGCACAAAACTATGGCTACACCTTC	CSASSFGRAQNYGYTF
-	TRBV10-1	TRBJ2-3	-	TGCGCCAGCAGTGAGTCGACAGTGGAAAGCACAGATACGCAGTATTTT	CASSESTVESTDTQYF
few	TRBV3-1	TRBJ2-5	-	TGTGCCAGCAGCCAAGGAAGGTGGGACCAAGAGACCCAGTACTTC	CASSQGRWDQETQYF
few	TRBV7-3	TRBJ2-1	TRBD2	TGTGCCAGCAGCGCTAGCGGGGGGTTCTCGAAGGGAGAAAATGAGCAGTTCTTC	CASSASGGFSKGENEQFF
few	TRBV4-2	TRBJ2-3	-	TGTGCCAGCAGCCAAGGATACCAAGGGACAGATACGCAGTATTTT	CASSQGYQGTDTQYF
few	TRBV12-3/TRBV12-4	TRBJ2-7	TRBD2	TGTGCCAGCAGTTGGGGACTAGCGGACTCCTACGAGCAGTACTTC	CASSWGLADSYEQYF
few	TRBV20-1	TRBJ2-5	TRBD2	TGCAGTGCTAGGTCCCACGGGAGGGGGGAGACCCAGTACTTC	CSARSHGRGETQYF
once	TRBV6-6	TRBJ2-4	TRBD1	TGTGCCAGCAGTTCAACGGACAGGGTGTACTTC	CASSSTDRVYF
-	TRBV10-3	TRBJ1-5	TRBD1	TGTGCCATCAGTAGGACAGGGGAGAGCAATCAGCCCCAGCATTTT	CAISRTGESNQPQHF
few	TRBV12-3/TRBV12-4	TRBJ2-5	TRBD1	TGTGCCAGCAGCCAAAAAGCCGGGACAGGGTATATTCAAGAGACCCAGTACTTC	CASSQKAGTGYIQETQYF
few	TRBV12-3/TRBV12-4	TRBJ1-2	-	TGTGCCAGCATACTGACCGGACAGAAACCTAACTATGGCTACACCTTC	CASILTGQKPNYGYTF
-	TRBV7-2	TRBJ2-2	-	TGTGCCAGCAGCTTAGACTCGTACGGGGAGCTGTTTTTT	CASSLDSYGELFF
-	TRBV2	TRBJ2-7	-	TGTGACAGCAGTAAAATCACCGAGCAGTACTTC	CDSSKITEQYF
-	TRBV5-1	TRBJ2-1	TRBD2	TGCGCCAGCAGCTTGTTCCTAGCGGGAGGTTATGAGCAGTTCTTC	CASSLFLAGGYEQFF
-	TRBV20-1	TRBJ2-3	TRBD2	TGCAGTGCGCATGGGACTAGCGGAACAGATACGCAGTATTTT	CSAHGTSGTDTQYF
-	TRBV20-1	TRBJ2-1	TRBD2	TGCAGTGCTAGCGGGGCTACTAGCGGGAGGTGGGGTGAGCAGTTCTTC	CSASGATSGRWGEQFF